These 12 T cell receptor beta chains were sequenced from one sample in a study of blood T cell repertoires in COVID-19 (dated by TCRdb to the early 2020s). The library was generated by the immunoSEQ multiplex PCR assay. TCRdb took over this immuneACCESS table, retaining in-frame rearrangements with V and J assigned. Such tables are incomplete; in checked studies, under half of the missing clones stem from an unresolved V gene, and the remainder is unexplained. The sample records a few hundred thousand clones, approximately 80% of which are singletons. The top ten constitute over 0.95% of the sample. Specimen: peripheral blood. The receptors derive from a human donor with acute or convalescent COVID-19. The donor label of this sample is uncertain.

The CDR3 nucleotides read TGTGCCAGCTCACCTTCCAACAGGGGCGGGGAGCTGTTTTTT. Translating gives CASSPSNRGGELFF. The rearrangement joins TRBV18 to TRBJ2-2; 7 bases match TRBD1. With V trimmed by 3 bases and J by 7 bases, 5 bases remained unmatched. Germline V gene data show CDR1 as KGHSH and CDR2 as LQKENI. This CDR3 is 14 amino acids long.

The chain links TRBV5-4 to TRBJ2-7, with TRBD2 identical over 9 bases. Germline CDR1 and CDR2: SGHNT and YYREEE (reference sequence). This CDR3 region has 14 residues. The V segment lost 3 bases and the J segment 7 bases; nucleotides outside the gene matches: 8. The CDR3 DNA reads TGTGCCAGCAGCTCGGGACTAGCCGGTGGAGAGCAGTACTTC. This sequence encodes CASSSGLAGGEQYF.

The gene calls are TRBV4-1 and TRBJ1-5; D is perhaps TRBD1 (5 bases). CDR1 and CDR2 from the germline V gene are MGHRA and YSYEKL. This CDR3 is built from 15 residues. V was pared by 3 bases and J by 5 bases, with 14 bases between. CDR3 bases: TGCGCCAGCAGCCAGGAACGGGGGGGGGATCAGCCCCAGCATTTT. Translated: CASSQERGGDQPQHF.

The V call is TRBV30, the J call TRBJ1-6; 9 bases agree with TRBD1. The CDR3 has 15 amino acids. J was trimmed by 0 bases and V by 3 bases; bases with no gene match: 0. The germline V gene has CDR1 GTSNPN and CDR2 SVGIG (reference sequence). Written as DNA, the CDR3 is TGTGCCTGGAGGGGACAGGGCTCCTATAATTCACCCCTCCACTTT. Its protein is CAWRGQGSYNSPLHF.

The chain joins TRBV6-5 to TRBJ1-4; tentatively, D is TRBD1 (5 bases). Trimming cost V 6 bases and J 6 bases, with 14 bases left between them. The CDR3 loop spans 14 amino acids. Germline V gives CDR1 MNHEY, CDR2 SVGAGI. DNA for the CDR3: TGTGCCAGCAGCTTAGACAGCGTTGATGAAAAACTGTTTTTT. Amino acids: CASSLDSVDEKLFF.

The chain carries TRBV27 and TRBJ2-1; 9 bases are a match to TRBD2. The germline gives CDR1 MNHEY, CDR2 SMNVEV (reference sequence). This CDR3 is built from 15 residues. Losses at the gene ends were 2 bases for V and 8 bases for J; bases not matched to a gene: 7. The CDR3 region has the DNA TGTGCCAGCAGTTTAGGCGGGAGGGCCTCGGATGAGCAGTTCTTC. This gives the protein CASSLGGRASDEQFF.

The chain couples TRBV6-5 to TRBJ1-1, with a tentative D call TRBD1 (6 bases). CDR3 length: 14 residues. Trimming removed 8 bases from V and 0 bases from J, with 13 bases in between. The germline V gene encodes CDR1 MNHEY and CDR2 SVGAGI. CDR3 in amino acids: CASFRDNMNTEAFF. In DNA form, the CDR3 reads TGTGCCAGCTTCCGGGACAACATGAACACTGAAGCTTTCTTT.

The chain employs TRBV6-5 and TRBJ2-7, with D perhaps matching TRBD2 (6 bases). This CDR3 has 15 amino acids. Germline V gives CDR1 MNHEY, CDR2 SVGAGI. With 6 bases removed from V and 2 bases from J, the gap between germline ends came to 17 bases. As DNA, the CDR3 is TGTGCCAGCAGCAGATTTAGCGGAGGTACCTACGAGCAGTACTTC. It translates to CASSRFSGGTYEQYF.

In its sample, this clone was seen once. The chain uses TRBV5-5 and TRBJ2-1, with 9 nucleotides matching TRBD2. V lost 4 bases and J lost 0; bases outside the gene matches: 8. Germline-derived CDR1 and CDR2 are SGHKS and YYEKEE (reference sequence). The CDR3 totals 17 residues. The CDR3 here is CASSPDLTSGSYNEQFF. CDR3 DNA sequence: TGTGCCAGCAGCCCCGACCTGACTAGCGGCTCCTACAATGAGCAGTTCTTC.

The gene calls are TRBV18 and TRBJ2-3, with a tentative D call TRBD1 (6 bases). V was clipped by 0 bases and J by 4 bases, with 11 bases between them. This CDR3 spans 15 amino acids. CDR1 and CDR2 from the germline V gene are KGHSH and LQKENI. This CDR3 is CASSPPRQGSDTQYF. The DNA for the CDR3 is TGTGCCAGCTCACCACCGCGGCAGGGGTCAGATACGCAGTATTTT. Supplemented by reference TRBV18 and TRBJ2-3, the full variable domain reads NAGVMQNPRHLVRRRGQEARLRCSPMKGHSHVYWYRQLPEEGLKFMVYLQKENIIDESGMPKERFSAEFPKEGPSILRIQQVVRGDSAAYFCASSPPRQGSDTQYFGPGTRLTVL.

About this clone itself: The same CDR3 also results from other DNA sequences found in this sample. CDR3 coding DNA: TGCGCCAGCAGCTTGGCCGGGGGTAGGGGCAACTATGGCTACACCTTC. It codes for CASSLAGGRGNYGYTF. The chain has TRBV5-1 and TRBJ1-2; D perhaps matches TRBD1 (5 bases). Trimming shortened V by 0 bases and J by 2 bases, and 14 bases separated the two germline ends. CDR3 length: 16 amino acids. Germline CDR1 and CDR2: SGHRS and YFSETQ.

The V gene is TRBV7-9, the J gene TRBJ2-1; 10 bases are a match to TRBD1. This CDR3 region has 15 residues. Germline CDR1 SEHNR, CDR2 FQNEAQ (reference sequence). J gave up 7 bases and V 7 bases, and 10 bases lay outside the gene matches. CDR3 coding DNA: TGTGCCAGCACGAGCGACAGGGGGCGCGGGAATGAGCAGTTCTTC. It translates to CASTSDRGRGNEQFF.